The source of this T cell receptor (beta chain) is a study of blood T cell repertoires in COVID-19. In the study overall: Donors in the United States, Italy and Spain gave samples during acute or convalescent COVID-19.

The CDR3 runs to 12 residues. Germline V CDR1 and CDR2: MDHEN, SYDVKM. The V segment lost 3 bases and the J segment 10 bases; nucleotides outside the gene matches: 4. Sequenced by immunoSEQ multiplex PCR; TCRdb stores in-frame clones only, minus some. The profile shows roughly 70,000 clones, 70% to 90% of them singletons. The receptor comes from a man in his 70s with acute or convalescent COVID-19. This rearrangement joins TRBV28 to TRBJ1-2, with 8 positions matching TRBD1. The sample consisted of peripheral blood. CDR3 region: CASSFRTGSYTF. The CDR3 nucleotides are TGTGCCAGCAGTTTTCGGACAGGGTCCTACACCTTC.